This is a list of T cell receptor beta chains from one sample in a study of beta chain features in type 1 diabetes. Profiled with immunoSEQ multiplex PCR; TCRdb holds only in-frame clones, not every one. The sample yields over 650,000 clones, around 15% seen once. Sequenced: naive CD4+ T cells from blood. All receptors come from a man in his late teens or twenties with type 1 diabetes. The CDR3 runs from the conserved cysteine through the conserved F or W. Fields, in order: J gene, V gene, clone size, CDR3 length, D gene, CDR3 protein, CDR3 DNA. The D gene is left open where the match is weak. The size entry is marked missing in some rows and otherwise reads once, few, many or a size class.

TRBJ1-1,TRBV11-2,.,13,TRBD1,CASSGRTGTEAFF,TGTGCCAGCAGCGGGCGGACAGGCACTGAAGCTTTCTTT
TRBJ2-5,TRBV11-3,.,16,TRBD2,CASSQAGTSGQETQYF,TGTGCCAGCAGCCAAGCCGGGACTAGCGGCCAAGAGACCCAGTACTTC
TRBJ1-2,TRBV29-1,few,11,.,CSVVGSRGYTF,TGCAGCGTTGTCGGCAGTCGGGGCTACACCTTC
TRBJ2-3,TRBV4-2,.,15,.,CASSQDGQGRYTQYF,TGTGCCAGCAGCCAAGACGGGCAGGGTCGTTATACGCAGTATTTT
TRBJ1-1,TRBV25-1,few,11,.,CASRENTEAFF,TGTGCCAGCAGAGAGAACACTGAAGCTTTCTTT
TRBJ1-2,TRBV25-1,few,13,TRBD1,CASRGTANYGYTF,TGTGCCAGCAGGGGGACAGCTAACTATGGCTACACCTTC
TRBJ2-5,TRBV28,few,12,.,CASSVDQETQYF,TGTGCCAGCAGTGTCGACCAAGAGACCCAGTACTTC
TRBJ2-7,TRBV5-4,few,13,.,CASSQTGPYEQYF,TGTGCCAGCAGCCAAACAGGGCCGTACGAGCAGTACTTC
TRBJ2-3,TRBV6-1,.,14,.,CASSEADNTDTQYF,TGTGCCAGCAGTGAAGCCGATAACACAGATACGCAGTATTTT
TRBJ1-2,TRBV5-8,few,14,.,CANRRRGDAYGYTF,TGTGCCAACCGTCGACGAGGGGACGCCTATGGCTACACCTTC
TRBJ2-7,TRBV28,few,14,.,CASSSGSGDYEQYF,TGTGCCAGCAGTTCAGGGTCTGGGGATTACGAGCAGTACTTC